These 6 T cell receptor beta chains came from one sample sequenced in a study of blood T cells in healthy people across ages. Through a sample-barcoded 5' primer and a J-beta primer mix, a second PCR was run for about 7 to 12 cycles. Using its own MiXCR run on the 5' RACE reads, TCRdb lists one record per CDR3 protein. The sample records fewer than 900,000 distinct CDR3 sequences, roughly 41% being singletons. Sequencing was done on a sample of blood. Source of these receptors: a woman aged 60-75 years in good health.

The rearrangement joins TRBV5-5 to TRBJ2-7; D possibly uses TRBD1 or TRBD2 (5 bases each). With 3 bases removed from V and 7 bases from J, the gap between germline ends came to 20 bases. The length of the CDR3 is 15 residues. Germline-derived CDR1 and CDR2 are SGHKS and YYEKEE (reference sequence). The CDR3 DNA reads as TGTGCCAGCAGCTGGGGCACTTTTGGAACGGGGGAGCAGTACTTC. Translated: CASSWGTFGTGEQYF.

J is TRBJ2-3 and V is TRBV7-3; perhaps TRBD2 as D (6 bases). V lost 2 bases and J lost 0, with 12 bases in between. Germline V gene sequence: CDR1 SGHTA, CDR2 FQGTGA. CDR3 length: 16 residues. CDR3 nucleotide sequence: TGTGCCAGCAGCTTACCCCCCGGGGGTAGCACAGATACGCAGTATTTT. It encodes CASSLPPGGSTDTQYF.

CDR3 sequence: CASSPGGGYNEQYF. As DNA, the CDR3 is TGTGCCAGCAGCCCCGGGGGCGGGTACAATGAGCAGTACTTC. The chain recombines TRBV3-1 with TRBJ2-1; D might be TRBD1 or TRBD2, each matching 6 bases. The DNA matches TRBJ2-7 better at its end, which makes the J call doubtful. Germline V CDR1 and CDR2: LGHDT, YNNKEL (reference sequence). The CDR3 sequence is 14 residues long.

The V and J genes are TRBV20-1 and TRBJ2-7; D gene uncertain. The V end was cut by 8 bases, the J end by 6 bases, with 17 bases between. The length of the CDR3 is 12 residues. Germline values: CDR1 DFQATT, CDR2 SNEGSKA (reference sequence). The CDR3 region is CSFRASAGEQYF. DNA of the CDR3: TGCAGTTTCCGGGCCTCCGCCGGCGAGCAGTACTTC.

About this clonotype: Since a much larger clone is just one base distant, this may be a read error. The V and J genes are TRBV7-9 and TRBJ2-7, with TRBD1 identical over 7 bases. The tail of the sequence fits TRBJ2-5 better, so the J call may be wrong. Germline CDR1 reads SEHNR; CDR2 reads FQNEAQ (reference sequence). The CDR3 has 13 amino acids. The CDR3 is CASSTQGWETQYF. CDR3 nucleotides: TGTGCCAGCAGCACACAGGGGTGGGAGACCCAGTACTTC.

This clonotype was counted between two and nine times. The chain employs TRBV7-2 and TRBJ1-2, with D possibly matching TRBD1 (5 bases). The CDR3 covers 17 residues. The V end was cut by 4 bases, the J end by 4 bases, with 22 bases between. Germline values: CDR1 SGHTA, CDR2 FQGNSA. The CDR3 DNA reads TGTGCCAGCAGCTCCGGGACTCAGGGAGGGAGCCTCTATGGCTACACCTTC. Amino acid sequence: CASSSGTQGGSLYGYTF. The full variable domain, rest sourced from reference TRBV7-2 and TRBJ1-2, is GAGVSQSPSNKVTEKGKDVELRCDPISGHTALYWYRQSLGQGLEFLIYFQGNSAPDKSGLPSDRFSAERTGGSVSTLTIQRTQQEDSAVYLCASSSGTQGGSLYGYTFGSGTRLTVV.